This passage covers 14 T cell receptor beta chains from one sample sequenced in a study of blood T cell repertoires in COVID-19. TCRdb's copy holds only in-frame clones and misses some; the assay was immunoSEQ multiplex PCR. In the table there are roughly 190,000 clones, approximately 94% of which are singletons. The sample consisted of peripheral blood. These TCRs come from a man under 40 with COVID-19, enrolled during active disease.

A word on this clone: Other DNA variants within this sample encode the same CDR3. The rearrangement links TRBV3-1 (or the pseudogene TRBV3-2) to TRBJ2-5; D remains ambiguous. CDR1 and CDR2 from the germline V gene are LGHDT and YNNKEL (reference sequence). V was trimmed by 4 bases and J by 1 base, leaving 4 bases between them. This CDR3 region has 12 residues. The CDR3 sequence: CASSLLQETQYF. The CDR3, as DNA: TGTGCCAGCAGCCTCCTCCAAGAGACCCAGTACTTC.

This chain uses TRBV24-1 with TRBJ2-3; 7 bases fit TRBD1. V shed 9 bases, J shed 4 bases, and the junction held 9 bases outside the gene matches. The CDR3 loop spans 14 amino acids. Germline lookup yields CDR1 KGHDR and CDR2 SFDVKD. The CDR3 loop is CATSAQQGSDTQYF. As DNA, the CDR3 is TGTGCCACCTCAGCGCAACAGGGGTCAGATACGCAGTATTTT.

The CDR3 bases are TGTGCCAGCAGTTACTCTACTGGACTCACAGATACGCAGTATTTT. This sequence encodes CASSYSTGLTDTQYF. The chain combines TRBV6-5 with TRBJ2-3; D is possibly TRBD2 (5 bases). The V gene lost 0 bases and the J gene lost 2 bases, with 9 bases spanning the gap. The CDR3 loop spans 15 amino acids. From germline, CDR1 is MNHEY and CDR2 SVGAGI.

The chain uses TRBV19 and TRBJ1-3; D remains unclear. CDR3 length: 12 amino acids. CDR1 is LNHDA, CDR2 SQIVND, per germline (reference sequence). V lost 3 bases and J lost 4, with 4 bases in between. CDR3 in amino acids: CASSITGNTIYF. The CDR3 DNA sequence: TGTGCCAGTAGTATTACAGGAAACACCATATATTTT.

This clone was recorded once. The chain combines TRBV9 with TRBJ1-5; 8 positions match TRBD1. The V and J ends lost 5 bases and 6 bases, in that order; junction bases with no gene match: 13. CDR3 length equals 16 residues. The germline V gene encodes CDR1 SGDLS and CDR2 YYNGEE. Written as DNA, the CDR3 is TGTGCCAGCAGTCAAGATCTAGGACAGGGTGCTCAGCCCCAGCATTTT. Encoded protein: CASSQDLGQGAQPQHF.

The chain carries TRBV7-9 and TRBJ1-3; D is uncertain. Germline V gene sequence: CDR1 SEHNR, CDR2 FQNEAQ (reference sequence). The CDR3 length is 15 residues. The germline V and J ends were trimmed by 8 bases and 0 bases, with 14 bases remaining between them. The CDR3 DNA sequence: TGTGCCAGCGATACTAACTCGGTCTCTGGAAACACCATATATTTT. Its protein is CASDTNSVSGNTIYF.

The chain links TRBV2 to TRBJ2-1, with 8 positions matching TRBD1. Unmatched junction bases numbered 3, after V lost 2 bases and J lost 9 bases. The germline V gene has CDR1 SNHLY and CDR2 FYNNEI. This CDR3 spans 13 amino acids. The CDR3 sequence is CASSEQGAVEQFF. The CDR3 DNA reads TGTGCCAGCAGTGAACAGGGGGCTGTTGAGCAGTTCTTC.

This chain links TRBV5-1 with TRBJ2-1, with D possibly being TRBD2 (6 bases). V was shortened by 7 bases and J by 8 bases, with 19 bases between the two germline ends. This CDR3 spans 14 amino acids. Germline loops: CDR1 SGHRS, CDR2 YFSETQ. This CDR3 is CASGAGGGPDEQFF. CDR3 DNA sequence: TGCGCCAGCGGGGCCGGGGGTGGGCCCGATGAGCAGTTCTTC.

V is TRBV7-9 and J is TRBJ1-2; D may be TRBD1 (5 bases). Trimming removed 2 bases at V and 8 bases at J, with 12 bases between. CDR3 length equals 13 residues. Germline V CDR1 and CDR2: SEHNR, FQNEAQ (reference sequence). This chain's CDR3 is CASSLSQGVGYTF. The CDR3 coding sequence is TGTGCCAGCAGCTTAAGTCAGGGCGTGGGCTACACCTTC. Full variable domain (remainder filled in from reference TRBV7-9 and TRBJ1-2): DTGVSQNPRHKITKRGQNVTFRCDPISEHNRLYWYRQTLGQGPEFLTYFQNEAQLEKSRLLSDRFSAERPKGSFSTLEIQRTEQGDSAMYLCASSLSQGVGYTFGSGTRLTVV.

The rearrangement joins TRBV5-4 to TRBJ2-3; D perhaps matches TRBD1 (5 bases). Trimming cost V 6 bases and J 2 bases, with 16 bases left between them. The germline V gene encodes CDR1 SGHNT and CDR2 YYREEE (reference sequence). This CDR3 has 15 residues. The CDR3: CASTRGNRNTDTQYF. In DNA, the CDR3 is TGTGCCAGCACTAGGGGAAACAGGAACACAGATACGCAGTATTTT.

The genes are TRBV9 and TRBJ1-3; TRBD1 agrees at 8 bases. There are 16 residues in the CDR3. Trimming took 0 bases from V and 3 from J; bases not matched to a gene: 5. Germline V gene lookup returns CDR1 SGDLS and CDR2 YYNGEE. The CDR3 DNA reads TGTGCCAGCAGCGTAGTCCCAGGGGGCTATGGAAACACCATATATTTT. Its translation: CASSVVPGGYGNTIYF.

The rearrangement uses TRBV11-3 and TRBJ2-5; TRBD2 agrees at 8 bases. Germline V gene lookup returns CDR1 SGHNT and CDR2 YENEEA. V gave up 3 bases and J gave up 3 bases; unmatched junction bases: 3. This CDR3 has 14 residues. CDR3 DNA sequence: TGTGCCAGCAGCTTGAGCGGGGGTGAAGAGACCCAGTACTTC. Translating it yields CASSLSGGEETQYF. The variable domain in full, with the rest retrieved from reference TRBV11-3 and TRBJ2-5, is EAGVVQSPRYKIIEKKQPVAFWCNPISGHNTLYWYLQNLGQGPELLIRYENEEAVDDSQLPKDRFSAERLKGVDSTLKIQPAELGDSAVYLCASSLSGGEETQYFGPGTRLLVL.

The V gene is TRBV3-1 (or the pseudogene TRBV3-2), the J gene TRBJ2-2; D is perhaps TRBD1 (6 bases). The CDR3 loop spans 14 amino acids. Germline V gives CDR1 LGHDT, CDR2 YNNKEL (reference sequence). V was shortened by 2 bases and J by 4 bases, with 8 bases between the two germline ends. The CDR3 nucleotides are TGTGCCAGCAGCCAACAGGGGACCACCGGGGAGCTGTTTTTT. Translation: CASSQQGTTGELFF.

The V gene is TRBV29-1, the J gene TRBJ2-5; the match to TRBD1 covers 8 bases. Germline V CDR1 and CDR2: SQVTM, ANQGSEA. The junction had 4 bases not matched to a gene; V was cut back by 5 bases and J by 5 bases. The CDR3 sequence is 12 residues long. CDR3 in amino acids: CSVSRGPETQYF. As DNA, the CDR3 is TGCAGCGTTTCCAGGGGGCCGGAGACCCAGTACTTC. Full variable domain (missing parts from reference TRBV29-1 and TRBJ2-5): SAVISQKPSRDICQRGTSLTIQCQVDSQVTMMFWYRQQPGQSLTLIATANQGSEATYESGFVIDKFPISRPNLTFSTLTVSNMSPEDSSIYLCSVSRGPETQYFGPGTRLLVL.